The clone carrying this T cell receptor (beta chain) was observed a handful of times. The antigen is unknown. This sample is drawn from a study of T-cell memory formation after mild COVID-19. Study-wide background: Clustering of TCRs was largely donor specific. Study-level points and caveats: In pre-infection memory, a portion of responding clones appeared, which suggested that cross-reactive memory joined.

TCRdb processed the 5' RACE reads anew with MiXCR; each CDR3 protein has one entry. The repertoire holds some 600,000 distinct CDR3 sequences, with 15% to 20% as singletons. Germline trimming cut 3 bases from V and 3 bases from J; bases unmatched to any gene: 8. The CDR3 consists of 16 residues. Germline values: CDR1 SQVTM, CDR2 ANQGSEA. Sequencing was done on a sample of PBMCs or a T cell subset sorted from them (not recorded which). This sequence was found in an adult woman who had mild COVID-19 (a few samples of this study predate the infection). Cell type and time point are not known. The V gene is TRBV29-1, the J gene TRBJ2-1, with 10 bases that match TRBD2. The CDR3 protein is CSVDLLGTSDYNEQFF. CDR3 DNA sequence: TGCAGCGTTGATCTTTTAGGGACTAGCGACTACAATGAGCAGTTCTTC.